Listed below are T cell receptor beta chains from one sample, sequenced in a study of T cell repertoires in cytomegalovirus infection. TCRdb ran MiXCR on the reads and lists one entry per CDR3 protein. The sample includes 400,000 or so distinct CDR3 sequences, about a sixth of them seen just once. Sequencing used PBMCs. The receptor set was obtained from a human donor in good health (CMV status not recorded). Some clones in this sample may be carry-over from other donors' samples. CDR3s include the opening cysteine and the closing phenylalanine or tryptophan. A D gene is named only where the DNA matches it firmly. Clone size is shown for a subset of rows, as once, few, many or a class of expanded clone.

.	.	TRBV11-2	TRBJ2-3	CASSLEGWAGTDTQYF
.	.	TRBV2	TRBJ1-2	CASDRGGVYGYTF
.	many	TRBV7-2	TRBJ1-1	CASSLRQITEAFF
.	few	TRBV20-1	TRBJ2-7	CSAEAPVGSEQYF
TRBD2	.	TRBV18	TRBJ2-7	CASSIPGGSYEQYF
.	.	TRBV5-5	TRBJ1-4	CASSLVREAEKLFF
.	.	TRBV7-9	TRBJ1-3	CASSFHSRGAGNTIYF
TRBD2	many	TRBV7-2	TRBJ2-7	CASSLFPVAGVYEQYF
TRBD2	.	TRBV6-5	TRBJ2-3	CASSSLSGGAGDTQYF
.	.	TRBV20-1	TRBJ1-4	CSATQQAREKLFF
TRBD2	many	TRBV25-1	TRBJ2-3	CASSVAGSPDTQYF
.	.	TRBV23-1	TRBJ2-7	CASSLAGSDEQYF
.	many	TRBV7-2	TRBJ2-1	CASRDHSGSGNEQFF
TRBD2	.	TRBV20-1	TRBJ2-3	CSAQIPSGRAQDTQYF
TRBD1	many	TRBV12-3/TRBV12-4	TRBJ1-5	CASSIGGTVNQPQHF
TRBD2	.	TRBV28	TRBJ2-1	CASQTPLGAGGPSPGNEQFF
TRBD1	.	TRBV5-1	TRBJ1-2	CASSSGWTGTQAYGYTF
.	many	TRBV7-9	TRBJ2-1	CASSSPRDYNEQFF
TRBD1	few	TRBV7-6	TRBJ1-1	CASSVRGVMNTEAFF
.	few	TRBV20-1	TRBJ1-1	CSAEDRTGLTEAFF
.	many	TRBV12-3/TRBV12-4	TRBJ1-4	CASSPRNEKLFF
TRBD1	.	TRBV20-1	TRBJ1-6	CSAPSGGRSNSPLHF
TRBD2	few	TRBV20-1	TRBJ2-1	CSARGGGTYNEQFF
TRBD2	many	TRBV7-2	TRBJ2-3	CASSLTGLAGSPHTDTQYF
TRBD2	.	TRBV5-1	TRBJ2-7	CASSPGLGCGEQYF
.	.	TRBV11-2	TRBJ2-3	CASSPLGATDTQYF
.	many	TRBV5-1	TRBJ2-1	CASSFTTNEQFF
.	many	TRBV7-2	TRBJ2-1	CASSEGARGWNEQFF
.	.	TRBV6-8	TRBJ2-7	CASSQGIGDQGAHEQYF
TRBD2	.	TRBV29-1	TRBJ2-1	CSVVPSGRAPYNEQFF
TRBD2	.	TRBV15	TRBJ2-7	CATRDSGRNRDEQYF
TRBD1	few	TRBV14	TRBJ2-1	CASSPRQGSSYNEQFF
.	many	TRBV7-2	TRBJ2-1	CASSFRGSGREQFF
.	.	TRBV9	TRBJ1-4	CASSNRDGPNEKLFF
.	few	TRBV9	TRBJ2-1	CASSVAGHYNEQFF
.	few	TRBV5-1	TRBJ1-1	CASSLQGVNTEAFF
TRBD1	.	TRBV18	TRBJ2-5	CASSPWGQVGGQETQYF
.	few	TRBV14	TRBJ2-1	CASSRKAGVSYNEQFF
.	few	TRBV10-3	TRBJ2-7	CAISEDNYEQYF
.	many	TRBV7-2	TRBJ2-2	CASRKSNTGELFF
.	.	TRBV19	TRBJ2-5	CASSTWDLETQYF
.	many	TRBV11-2	TRBJ2-2	CASRQVTGELFF
TRBD2	many	TRBV7-6	TRBJ2-3	CASSPMTSGTTDTQYF
.	many	TRBV7-9	TRBJ1-2	CASSLASDRNYGYTF
.	.	TRBV4-2	TRBJ1-2	CASSQDQSSGRVYGYTF
.	.	TRBV24-1	TRBJ2-3	CATSDLAASTDTQYF